A single sample is the source of the 22 T cell receptor beta chains below, sequenced in a study of identifying expanded T cells in peripheral blood. Measured with immunoSEQ multiplex PCR; TCRdb has only the in-frame clones, and not every one. The profile covers roughly 75,000 clones, with approximately 87% appearing a single time and under 3.5% taken by the ten largest. The sequenced sample was blood. These receptors originate from a person aged 18-69 years in good health.

V is TRBV18 and J is TRBJ1-1; 7 bases fit TRBD1. V was clipped by 4 bases and J by 0 bases; unmatched bases: 2. Germline V gene sequence: CDR1 KGHSH, CDR2 LQKENI. This CDR3 contains 14 residues. The CDR3 protein is CASSLDRLNTEAFF. As DNA, the CDR3 is TGTGCCAGCTCACTGGACAGGCTGAACACTGAAGCTTTCTTT.

V gene TRBV2 combines with J gene TRBJ1-1; D is uncertain. Germline CDR1 and CDR2: SNHLY and FYNNEI. Trimming pared 2 bases from V and 6 bases from J, leaving 7 bases between. The CDR3 spans 12 residues. CDR3 residues: CASSERLAEAFF. The CDR3 DNA follows: TGTGCCAGCAGTGAACGGCTAGCTGAAGCTTTCTTT.

This chain joins TRBV9 and TRBJ2-1; 8 bases agree with TRBD2. This CDR3 is 16 amino acids long. With 4 bases clipped from V and 8 bases from J, the junction kept 14 bases outside the gene matches. Germline V gene lookup returns CDR1 SGDLS and CDR2 YYNGEE. CDR3 protein: CASSPGGTIIPHEQFF. The DNA for the CDR3 is TGTGCCAGCAGCCCGGGGGGGACGATCATTCCCCATGAGCAGTTCTTC.

The chain employs TRBV25-1 and TRBJ2-4; D possibly corresponds to TRBD1 (5 bases). Germline V gene lookup returns CDR1 MGHDK and CDR2 SYGVNS. Trimming took off 4 bases at V and 4 bases at J, with 11 bases between the two ends. The CDR3 sequence is 14 residues long. The CDR3 bases are TGTGCCAGCAGTGGAGGACAACGGAAAAACATTCAGTACTTC. Amino acid sequence: CASSGGQRKNIQYF.

The genes are TRBV2 and TRBJ1-4, with 7 bases matching TRBD1. Germline trimming cut 3 bases from V and 7 bases from J; bases unmatched to any gene: 5. Germline CDR1 reads SNHLY; CDR2 reads FYNNEI. The CDR3 contains 14 residues. The CDR3 is CASSDQGGSEKLFF. For the CDR3, the DNA is TGTGCCAGCAGTGATCAGGGGGGCAGTGAAAAACTGTTTTTT.

CDR3 nucleotide sequence: TGTGCCAGCAGTTCGACCAATAGCAATCAGCCCCAGCATTTT. It is translated as CASSSTNSNQPQHF. The chain has TRBV6-6 and TRBJ1-5; D is ambiguous. The CDR3 has 14 amino acids. Trimming pared 4 bases from V and 0 bases from J, leaving 7 bases between. Per the germline V gene, CDR1 is MNHNY and CDR2 is SVGAGI (reference sequence).

The chain is built from TRBV29-1 and TRBJ2-6; D tentatively reads TRBD1 or TRBD2 (5 bases each). V was shortened by 4 bases and J by 2 bases, with 12 bases between the two germline ends. This CDR3 is built from 15 residues. Germline CDR1 SQVTM, CDR2 ANQGSEA. CDR3 in amino acids: CSVVSGAPGANVLTF. CDR3 in DNA: TGCAGCGTTGTGTCCGGGGCACCTGGGGCCAACGTCCTGACTTTC. Based on the CDR3 plus reference TRBV29-1 and TRBJ2-6, the full variable domain is SAVISQKPSRDICQRGTSLTIQCQVDSQVTMMFWYRQQPGQSLTLIATANQGSEATYESGFVIDKFPISRPNLTFSTLTVSNMSPEDSSIYLCSVVSGAPGANVLTFGAGSRLTVL.

V gene TRBV9 combines with J gene TRBJ2-1, with 10 bases fitting TRBD2. There are 21 residues in the CDR3. With 3 bases clipped from V and 5 bases from J, the junction kept 23 bases outside the gene matches. Germline assignment: CDR1 SGDLS and CDR2 YYNGEE. The CDR3 DNA reads as TGTGCCAGCAGCGATTCAAGGTCGTTGAGGAGCGGGAGGGCGGCCGACAATGAGCAGTTCTTC. This sequence encodes CASSDSRSLRSGRAADNEQFF.

The chain combines TRBV18 with TRBJ1-2; D is uncertain. CDR1 is KGHSH and CDR2 is LQKENI in the germline V gene. V gave up 3 bases and J gave up 3 bases, with 8 bases separating them. The CDR3 is made up of 13 amino acids. CDR3 loop: CASSPDGDYGYTF. CDR3 sequence (DNA): TGTGCCAGCTCACCGGACGGGGACTATGGCTACACCTTC.

The chain joins TRBV2 to TRBJ2-7; D gene unclear. The CDR3 consists of 11 residues. Trimming took off 2 bases at V and 12 bases at J, with 11 bases between the two ends. Per germline, CDR1 SNHLY and CDR2 FYNNEI. Here the CDR3 DNA reads TGTGCCAGCAGTGAACATGTAGGTTCGTACTTC. Its protein product is CASSEHVGSYF. Full variable domain (rest looked up from reference TRBV2 and TRBJ2-7): EPEVTQTPSHQVTQMGQEVILRCVPISNHLYFYWYRQILGQKVEFLVSFYNNEISEKSEIFDDQFSVERPDGSNFTLKIRSTKLEDSAMYFCASSEHVGSYFGPGTRLTVT.

A single count supports this clone. V is TRBV28 and J is TRBJ1-1; D uncertain. There are 15 residues in the CDR3. The V gene's germline CDR1 is MDHEN and CDR2 SYDVKM. V lost 1 base and J lost 0, with 9 bases in between. The CDR3 loop is CASSLFGELNTEAFF. CDR3 DNA: TGTGCCAGCAGTTTATTTGGGGAATTGAACACTGAAGCTTTCTTT.

The chain employs TRBV4-2 and TRBJ2-1; D not resolved. Between the trimmed V and J ends, which lost 4 bases and 2 bases, there was a span of 15 bases. This CDR3 has 16 amino acids. Germline lookup yields CDR1 LGHNA and CDR2 YNFKEQ. DNA for the CDR3: TGTGCCAGCAGCCGAGAGCTCGGACCCACCTACAATGAGCAGTTCTTC. Translating gives CASSRELGPTYNEQFF.

The chain employs TRBV20-1 and TRBJ2-5; D is possibly TRBD1 or TRBD2 (5 bases each). CDR1 is DFQATT, CDR2 SNEGSKA, per germline (reference sequence). Between the trimmed V and J ends, which lost 3 bases and 3 bases, there was a span of 5 bases. The CDR3 consists of 11 residues. The chain's CDR3 is CSARGEETQYF. For the CDR3, the DNA is TGCAGTGCTAGGGGGGAAGAGACCCAGTACTTC.

This rearrangement joins TRBV29-1 to TRBJ2-5, with D uncertain. Judging by the DNA end, TRBJ2-7 fits better; the J call may be wrong. This CDR3 has 14 residues. Germline loops: CDR1 SQVTM, CDR2 ANQGSEA. CDR3: CSVISVERRYEQYF. The CDR3 bases are TGCAGCGTTATTTCGGTTGAGCGTCGGTACGAGCAGTACTTC.

The chain couples TRBV2 to TRBJ1-2, with D tentatively TRBD1 (6 bases). CDR1 and CDR2 (germline): SNHLY, FYNNEI. This CDR3 is 15 amino acids long. Trimming stripped 6 bases from V and 6 bases from J, with 20 bases between. The CDR3 spells CASSPRGQGGDGYTF. As DNA, the CDR3 is TGTGCCAGCAGCCCCCGGGGGCAGGGAGGTGATGGCTACACCTTC.

This clone appeared a few times. The chain employs TRBV27 and TRBJ1-6, with D maybe TRBD1 (5 bases). The CDR3 contains 14 residues. The germline V and J ends were trimmed by 6 bases and 3 bases, with 9 bases remaining between them. Per the germline V gene, CDR1 is MNHEY and CDR2 is SMNVEV (reference sequence). The CDR3 DNA sequence: TGTGCCAGCAGGGAGGGACGCTATAATTCACCCCTCCACTTT. Translation: CASREGRYNSPLHF.

This rearrangement joins TRBV11-2 to TRBJ1-4; TRBD1 is a possible D gene (6 bases). Trimming pared 5 bases from V and 0 bases from J, leaving 10 bases between. The CDR3 loop spans 15 amino acids. From germline, CDR1 is SGHAT and CDR2 FQNNGV. For the CDR3, the DNA is TGTGCCAGCAGCCTAGGACAGTCAACTAATGAAAAACTGTTTTTT. Amino acid sequence: CASSLGQSTNEKLFF. Full variable domain (outside the CDR3, taken from reference TRBV11-2 and TRBJ1-4): EAGVAQSPRYKIIEKRQSVAFWCNPISGHATLYWYQQILGQGPKLLIQFQNNGVVDDSQLPKDRFSAERLKGVDSTLKIQPAKLEDSAVYLCASSLGQSTNEKLFFGSGTQLSVL.

This chain joins TRBV18 and TRBJ2-7, with a tentative D call TRBD1 (6 bases). Trimming pared 0 bases from V and 6 bases from J, leaving 9 bases between. This CDR3 spans 13 amino acids. Germline lookup yields CDR1 KGHSH and CDR2 LQKENI. The CDR3: CASSPPQGFEQYF. The CDR3 DNA sequence: TGTGCCAGCTCACCACCGCAGGGGTTCGAGCAGTACTTC.

This sequence joins TRBV19 and TRBJ2-7, with 9 bases matching TRBD1. The CDR3 is 13 residues long. From germline, CDR1 is LNHDA and CDR2 SQIVND (reference sequence). V dropped 1 base and J dropped 6; count of bases not matched to a gene: 1. The CDR3 DNA follows: TGTGCCAGTAGTATAGGACAGGGGGGCGAGCAGTACTTC. Translation: CASSIGQGGEQYF.

The J gene is TRBJ2-1, the V gene TRBV5-4; 14 bases match TRBD2. CDR1 SGHNT and CDR2 YYREEE come from the germline V gene (reference sequence). The ends lost 1 base at V and 6 bases at J; junction bases unmatched: 9. The CDR3 consists of 18 residues. The CDR3 spells CASSLKTSGGDQCNEQFF. The CDR3 nucleotides read TGTGCCAGCAGCTTGAAGACTAGCGGGGGGGATCAATGCAATGAGCAGTTCTTC.

This rearrangement joins TRBV12-5 to TRBJ1-4; no definite D call. This CDR3 has 16 amino acids. Germline CDR1 reads LGHNT; CDR2 reads FRNRAP. V was shortened by 4 bases and J by 7 bases, with 19 bases between the two germline ends. The CDR3 reads CASGWNPPGYGEKLFF. The CDR3 DNA sequence: TGTGCTAGTGGTTGGAACCCCCCGGGCTACGGTGAAAAACTGTTTTTT.

The CDR3 sequence is CASSPQTVFQETQYF. The DNA of the CDR3 is TGTGCCAGCAGCCCCCAGACAGTTTTCCAAGAGACCCAGTACTTC. V and J are TRBV11-2 and TRBJ2-5; possible D gene TRBD1, 5 bases. Germline CDR1 reads SGHAT; CDR2 reads FQNNGV. V gave up 5 bases and J gave up 1 base, with 14 bases separating them. The CDR3 is 15 residues long.